This TCR beta chain is drawn from a study of regulatory T cells in long-lasting Graves disease. HTBI primers from iRepertoire and Arm-PCR of CDR3 regions yielded the TCR beta libraries. MiXCR, run by TCRdb on the multiplex PCR reads, gives a single entry per CDR3 protein. The table has about 520,000 distinct CDR3 sequences, around 12% seen once; the top ten hold 8% to 10%. The V and J ends lost 3 bases and 2 bases respectively, with 8 bases between them. The germline V gene has CDR1 DFQATT and CDR2 SNEGSKA (reference sequence). The CDR3 extends over 14 amino acids. Time point: newly diagnosed GD, antithyroid drugs for less than 3 months. From PBMCs, RNA was extracted and then used to make the TCR library. This clonotype was observed a handful of times. The data were also submitted as part of a second study, on T cells in Graves' hyperthyroidism and ophthalmopathy. This second report adds: Pregnant or lactating patients were excluded, as were those with uncontrolled infection or other autoimmune disease. TCR CDR3 regions were first amplified by RT-PCR with HTBI primers.

The source of this sequence is a woman aged 25 to 39 with Graves disease. Sequencing used peripheral blood mononuclear cells (PBMCs), obtained at new diagnosis, from a patient treated with antithyroid drugs. V gene TRBV20-1 combines with J gene TRBJ2-6, with D possibly being TRBD2 (5 bases). The CDR3 here is CSASSGAGANVLTF. The CDR3 coding sequence is TGCAGTGCTAGTTCCGGGGCTGGGGCCAACGTCCTGACTTTC.